The rows below give T cell receptor beta chains drawn from one sample of a study of cytomegalovirus exposure and HLA in healthy donors. Sequencing used immunoSEQ multiplex PCR; TCRdb keeps in-frame clones, though not all of them. The sample comprises about 180,000 clones, 70% to 75% of which are singletons, and roughly 2.8% rests with the top ten. Material: PBMCs. The receptors originated from a male donor in good health and CMV-seronegative. CDR3s include the opening cysteine and the closing phenylalanine or tryptophan. Fields, in order: D gene, V gene, clone size, J gene, CDR3 DNA, CDR3 protein. A D gene is named only where the DNA matches it firmly. The size entry is marked missing in some rows and otherwise reads once, few, many or a size class.

NA,TRBV27,once,TRBJ1-2,TGTGCCAGCAGTTCCCGACAGGAGTTTTTCTATGGCTACACCTTC,CASSSRQEFFYGYTF
TRBD2,TRBV5-4,NA,TRBJ2-5,TGTGCCAGCAGGATCGATTTAGCGGGAGTAAAAGAGACCCAGTACTTC,CASRIDLAGVKETQYF
NA,TRBV6-6,NA,TRBJ2-2,TGTGCCAGCAGTTACACGGGCACCGGGGAGCTGTTTTTT,CASSYTGTGELFF
NA,TRBV4-1,NA,TRBJ2-3,TGCGCCAGCAGCAGACAGACTAGCACAGATACGCAGTATTTT,CASSRQTSTDTQYF
NA,TRBV28,NA,TRBJ1-2,TGTGCCAGCAGTGGACAGCCTAACTATGGCTACACCTTC,CASSGQPNYGYTF
NA,TRBV27,NA,TRBJ1-2,TGTGCCAGCAGACCAACAGGCTATGGCTACACCTTC,CASRPTGYGYTF
NA,TRBV28,NA,TRBJ2-7,TGTGCCAGCGCTACCGGGACTTCGTACGAGCAGTACTTC,CASATGTSYEQYF
TRBD1,TRBV4-1,NA,TRBJ1-3,TGCGCCAGCAGCGGACAGGGGGTACACAGTGGAAACACCATATATTTT,CASSGQGVHSGNTIYF
TRBD1,TRBV19,once,TRBJ1-2,TGTGCCAGTAGTATAGGTGGACAGGATAACTATGGCTACACCTTC,CASSIGGQDNYGYTF
NA,TRBV19,NA,TRBJ1-5,TGTGCCAGTAGTATAACAGGGTCCAATCAGCCCCAGCATTTT,CASSITGSNQPQHF
TRBD2,TRBV4-1,NA,TRBJ2-7,TGCGCCAGCAGCCAAGGTAGCGGGACCTCCTCCTACGAGCAGTACTTC,CASSQGSGTSSYEQYF
NA,TRBV28,NA,TRBJ1-2,TGTGCCAGCAGCACTAACTATGGCTACACCTTC,CASSTNYGYTF
TRBD2,TRBV6-1,NA,TRBJ2-4,TGTGCCAGCAGTGACACTAGCGGGGGGGGCCTAGCCAAAAACATTCAGTACTTC,CASSDTSGGGLAKNIQYF
NA,TRBV6-1,NA,TRBJ2-7,TGTGCCAGCAGTGTCCCAGGCCGAAGGTCCTACGAGCAGTACTTC,CASSVPGRRSYEQYF
TRBD2,TRBV15,NA,TRBJ2-1,TGTGCCACCAGCAGAGGAACGGGACTAGCGGGAGTCTACAATGAGCAGTTCTTC,CATSRGTGLAGVYNEQFF
TRBD2,TRBV4-3,few,TRBJ2-1,TGCGCCAGCAGCCAACGTAGCGGGTTGTGGTACAATGAGCAGTTCTTC,CASSQRSGLWYNEQFF
TRBD2,TRBV11-3,few,TRBJ2-1,TGTGCCAGCAGCCCCGGGACTAGCGGGGCTTCCTACAATGAGCAGTTCTTC,CASSPGTSGASYNEQFF
TRBD1,TRBV7-3,few,TRBJ2-3,TGTGCCAGCAGCCCCCAAGGGGGCGCAGCAGATACGCAGTATTTT,CASSPQGGAADTQYF
NA,TRBV7-9,NA,TRBJ1-6,TGTTCCAGCACCCCGTGGGGGGGCAAAGGTTCACCCCTCCACTTT,CSSTPWGGKGSPLHF
TRBD2,TRBV28,few,TRBJ2-1,TGTGCCAGCAGCCGACTAGCGGGAGGGACCTACAATGAGCAGTTCTTC,CASSRLAGGTYNEQFF
TRBD2,TRBV6-4,NA,TRBJ2-2,TGTGCCAGCAGCCTTCTAGCGGGAGGAAGCACCGGGGAGCTGTTTTTT,CASSLLAGGSTGELFF
NA,TRBV10-3,NA,TRBJ1-3,TGTGCCATCAGACAGGGTGGCGGAAACACCATATATTTT,CAIRQGGGNTIYF
NA,TRBV5-1,NA,TRBJ2-5,TGCGCCAGCAGCGCGGACCAAGAGACCCAGTACTTC,CASSADQETQYF
TRBD1,TRBV19,NA,TRBJ1-2,TGTGCCAGTACAAGGTTGGCAGGGGGCCACTATGGCTACACCTTC,CASTRLAGGHYGYTF